This T cell receptor (beta chain) was retrieved from a study of graft-versus-host responses after intestinal transplantation. Study at large: Every one of the recipients received anti-thymocyte globulin induction and afterwards took tacrolimus and steroids for roughly three years.

Trimming stripped 3 bases from V and 4 bases from J, with 9 bases between. The CDR3 has 13 residues. Germline assignment: CDR1 MNHEY and CDR2 SVGAGI. Repertoires were generated with immunoSEQ multiplex PCR, while TCRdb's copy carries only in-frame clones and drops some. This table has some 70,000 clones, over 85% appearing once. Notes on this clone: Within the sample, other DNA sequences also encode this same CDR3.

The sample consisted of bone marrow, taken approximately 100 weeks after intestinal transplantation. V and J are TRBV6-5 and TRBJ1-2, with unresolved D. The receptor was derived from a human patient who received an intestinal transplant, so some T cells may come from the graft donor. The CDR3 loop reads CASSYSGSYGYTF. The CDR3 DNA reads TGTGCCAGCAGTTATTCGGGGTCCTATGGCTACACCTTC.